Following are 15 T cell receptor beta chains from one sample sequenced in a study of T-cell reconstitution after alpha-beta-depleted transplantation in children. Unique molecular identifiers featured in how the TCRbeta library was prepared. TCRdb itself ran the PCR reads through MiXCR, one entry per CDR3 protein. The sample has fewer than 400,000 distinct CDR3 sequences, over 20% seen once. The material was PBMCs from the stem cell graft donor, obtained from the stem cell graft. The receptors originated from a human donor who donated a stem cell graft to a child with acute myeloid leukemia.

The chain employs TRBV9 and TRBJ2-5; 7 bases line up with TRBD1. V gave up 5 bases and J gave up 4 bases; unmatched junction bases: 8. Per germline, CDR1 SGDLS and CDR2 YYNGEE. CDR3 length: 14 amino acids. The CDR3 protein is CASSVDRAVETQYF. Here the CDR3 DNA reads TGTGCCAGCAGTGTCGACAGGGCGGTAGAGACCCAGTACTTC.

The chain has TRBV12-3 or TRBV12-4 and TRBJ1-5, with D tentatively TRBD1 (5 bases). This CDR3 is built from 15 residues. The V end was cut by 3 bases, the J end by 1 base, with 10 bases between. CDR3 sequence reads: CASSLGVGSNQPQHF. The CDR3 DNA sequence: TGTGCCAGCAGTTTGGGGGTAGGGAGCAATCAGCCCCAGCATTTT.

The chain has TRBV24-1 and TRBJ1-1; a possible D gene is TRBD1 (5 bases). Trimming cost V 9 bases and J 6 bases, with 16 bases left between them. CDR1 KGHDR and CDR2 SFDVKD come from the germline V gene. The CDR3 sequence is 13 residues long. The CDR3 loop reads CATPDTRVSEAFF. In DNA, the CDR3 is TGTGCCACCCCGGACACCCGTGTTTCTGAAGCTTTCTTT.

This clonotype was seen a handful of times. This chain links TRBV12-3 or TRBV12-4 with TRBJ1-6; D remains unclear. The V gene lost 6 bases and the J gene lost 4 bases, with 16 bases spanning the gap. The length of the CDR3 is 16 residues. This CDR3 reads CASSPFEENYNSPLHF. CDR3 DNA sequence: TGTGCCAGCAGCCCTTTTGAAGAAAATTATAATTCACCCCTCCACTTT.

This clonotype showed up just a few times. The chain has TRBV10-3 and TRBJ2-7; possible D gene TRBD1, 6 bases. The V end was cut by 6 bases, the J end by 1 base, with 7 bases between. There are 12 residues in the CDR3. The germline CDR1 and CDR2 sequences are ENHRY and SYGVKD. The CDR3 nucleotides are TGTGCCATCAGCGGACAGTCCTACGAGCAGTACTTC. Translating gives CAISGQSYEQYF.

This clonotype was counted between two and nine times. The V and J genes are TRBV10-3 and TRBJ2-3; D perhaps matches TRBD2 (6 bases). Germline CDR1 ENHRY, CDR2 SYGVKD. This CDR3 is built from 17 residues. With 0 bases removed from V and 0 bases from J, the gap between germline ends came to 13 bases. The CDR3 sequence: CAISESTPSDSTDTQYF. The CDR3 nucleotides read TGTGCCATCAGTGAGTCGACCCCTAGCGACAGCACAGATACGCAGTATTTT.

This clonotype was recorded a few times. The V call is TRBV7-2, the J call TRBJ2-3, with TRBD2 identical over 11 bases. V dropped 5 bases and J dropped 10; count of bases not matched to a gene: 8. This CDR3 contains 14 residues. Germline CDR1 and CDR2: SGHTA and FQGNSA. The CDR3 coding sequence is TGTGCCAGCAGCGAACTAGCGGGAGAACCATCGCAGTATTTT. Encoded protein: CASSELAGEPSQYF.

The genes are TRBV7-9 and TRBJ2-7; 8 bases are shared with TRBD1. The CDR3 is 15 amino acids. J was trimmed by 5 bases and V by 1 base; bases with no gene match: 7. Germline-derived CDR1 and CDR2 are SEHNR and FQNEAQ (reference sequence). The CDR3 region is CASSLVQGATHEQYF. The CDR3 DNA sequence: TGTGCCAGCAGCTTAGTGCAGGGGGCGACCCACGAGCAGTACTTC.

This clonotype was observed many times. This chain connects TRBV9 to TRBJ1-1, with 11 bases fitting TRBD1. Losses at the gene ends were 4 bases for V and 9 bases for J; bases not matched to a gene: 8. This CDR3 is 14 amino acids long. Looked up from germline, CDR1 is SGDLS and CDR2 is YYNGEE. The CDR3: CASSSSGQGAKAFF. The CDR3 DNA reads TGTGCCAGCAGCTCGAGCGGACAGGGGGCAAAAGCTTTCTTT. The whole variable domain, remainder taken from reference TRBV9 and TRBJ1-1, is DSGVTQTPKHLITATGQRVTLRCSPRSGDLSVYWYQQSLDQGLQFLIQYYNGEERAKGNILERFSAQQFPDLHSELNLSSLELGDSALYFCASSSSGQGAKAFFGQGTRLTVV.

This clonotype has just a few counts. The chain is built from TRBV29-1 and TRBJ2-7; a possible D gene is TRBD2 (5 bases). This CDR3 region has 12 residues. Germline lookup yields CDR1 SQVTM and CDR2 ANQGSEA. V was cut by 6 bases and J by 4 bases, with 13 bases left in between. In DNA, the CDR3 is TGCAGCGTAGCCCCGGGGAGTTACGAGCAGTACTTC. Translation gives CSVAPGSYEQYF.

This clonotype was detected ten times or more. The chain employs TRBV12-3 or TRBV12-4 and TRBJ2-1; D possibly uses TRBD1 or TRBD2 (5 bases each). V was shortened by 1 base and J by 0 bases, with 13 bases between the two germline ends. The CDR3 consists of 17 residues. The CDR3 DNA reads TGTGCCAGCAGTTTAGATGGGGGATCCTCCTCCTACAATGAGCAGTTCTTC. As protein: CASSLDGGSSSYNEQFF.

In DNA, the CDR3 is TGTGCCAGCACCACTAGCGGGAGGGCCGAGCAGTACTTC. It yields the protein CASTTSGRAEQYF. The chain carries TRBV7-2 and TRBJ2-7; 13 bases map to TRBD2. CDR1 SGHTA and CDR2 FQGNSA come from the germline V gene. Trimming cost V 7 bases and J 6 bases; bases outside gene matches: 3. The CDR3 runs to 13 residues.

This clonotype turned up a few times. The chain is built from TRBV4-1 and TRBJ2-3; 9 nucleotides agree with TRBD1. Looked up from germline, CDR1 is MGHRA and CDR2 is YSYEKL. J gave up 4 bases and V 1 base, and 6 bases lay outside the gene matches. The CDR3 extends over 16 amino acids. The CDR3 sequence: CASSQGGTGLPDTQYF. The CDR3 bases are TGCGCCAGCAGCCAAGGAGGGACAGGGTTGCCAGATACGCAGTATTTT.

This clonotype occurred a few times. The chain uses TRBV7-3 and TRBJ2-3, with TRBD2 identical over 10 bases. Trimming removed 2 bases from V and 4 bases from J; junction bases left unmatched: 15. The CDR3 runs to 19 residues. Germline V gene lookup returns CDR1 SGHTA and CDR2 FQGTGA. The CDR3 nucleotides read TGTGCCAGCAGCTTACATCCGGCTAGCGGGAGTATGGGTGCAGATACGCAGTATTTT. It translates to CASSLHPASGSMGADTQYF.

The chain links TRBV7-9 to TRBJ2-1; 7 positions match TRBD2. Germline lookup yields CDR1 SEHNR and CDR2 FQNEAQ (reference sequence). This CDR3 has 16 amino acids. Losses at the gene ends were 6 bases for V and 2 bases for J; bases not matched to a gene: 10. The CDR3 DNA is TGTGCCAGCAGAGGGGACTATGGCCACACCTACAATGAGCAGTTCTTC. Translating it yields CASRGDYGHTYNEQFF.